This paragraph covers one T cell receptor beta chain sequence. These data come from a study of blood T cell repertoires in COVID-19. After removal of 3 bases from V and 12 bases from J, the junction contained 5 bases not matched to a gene. Germline CDR1 reads SGHNT; CDR2 reads YYREEE (reference sequence). CDR3 length equals 13 residues. Clones were read by immunoSEQ multiplex PCR, and TCRdb kept only the in-frame ones, dropping some. The sample includes 30,000 to 40,000 clones, about 90% of them seen just once. The receptor's source is a human donor in a cohort sampled during active COVID-19. The chain carries TRBV5-4 and TRBJ2-1, with 11 bases lining up with TRBD2. The sample consisted of peripheral blood. The CDR3 protein is CASSYTSGSGQFF. The DNA for the CDR3 is TGTGCCAGCAGCTACACTAGCGGGAGTGGGCAGTTCTTC.